This T cell receptor beta chain appears in the sequencing data of a study of T cell repertoires in cytomegalovirus infection. On the study more broadly: Public TCR beta signatures provided an indication of both CMV infection and a matching HLA type.

Germline V CDR1 and CDR2: LNHDA, SQIVND (reference sequence). The V gene lost 6 bases and the J gene lost 2 bases, with 17 bases spanning the gap. The CDR3 extends over 16 amino acids. TCRdb re-called the reads with MiXCR, one entry per CDR3 protein. In the table there are more than 150,000 distinct CDR3 sequences, approximately 19% of which are singletons. This clonotype was observed a handful of times. The specimen was PBMCs. The TCR sequence derives from a human donor in good health (CMV status not recorded). Some clones in this sample may be carry-over from other donors' samples. V and J are TRBV19 and TRBJ1-5; D possibly corresponds to TRBD1 (5 bases). The CDR3 DNA follows: TGTGCCAGTAGGCGTCGGGGGAACGAAGGCAATCAGCCCCAGCATTTT. Residues: CASRRRGNEGNQPQHF.